These T cell receptor beta chains were read from a single sample in a study of identical twins. TCRdb passed the 5' RACE reads through MiXCR, listing each CDR3 protein once. This sample has some 600,000 distinct CDR3 sequences; 7.1% occur once, and the top ten carry about 1.5%. These data also formed part of another study, on yellow fever vaccine responses in identical twins.

The specimen was PBMCs. The receptors originated from a woman aged 18-29 years in good health. The CDR3 runs from the conserved cysteine through the conserved F or W.

J	V	CDR3
TRBJ2-1	TRBV29-1	CSVEDGRLAGTSSYNEQFF
TRBJ2-5	TRBV18	CASSPSGETQYF
TRBJ2-3	TRBV5-5	CASSFFTSGDSTDTQYF
TRBJ1-5	TRBV4-1	CASSLPTGRGNQPQHF
TRBJ2-5	TRBV20-1	CSARGTSGSGETQYF
TRBJ1-2	TRBV20-1	CSARGTPANYGYTF
TRBJ1-5	TRBV6-5	CASSYSGSNQPQHF
TRBJ2-5	TRBV15	CATSIRLAGTQETQYF
TRBJ2-6	TRBV12-3/TRBV12-4	CASRGGQTLGGANVLTF
TRBJ2-3	TRBV10-3	CAIRGLAYNSTDTQYF
TRBJ2-4	TRBV27	CASKLTLAGQNIQYF
TRBJ1-1	TRBV4-1	CASSQELDGRSFF
TRBJ2-1	TRBV5-1	CASSIRLGGGGYNEQFF
TRBJ2-7	TRBV10-3	CAISDAMPLEQYF
TRBJ2-3	TRBV12-3/TRBV12-4	CASSLALRDIYTQYF
TRBJ2-1	TRBV28	CASRGGGFSYNEQFF
TRBJ1-1	TRBV10-3	CAIGAGGSTEAFF
TRBJ1-6	TRBV27	CASSSRQAVIASPLHF
TRBJ2-2	TRBV12-3/TRBV12-4	CASSKDRPNTGELFF
TRBJ1-2	TRBV12-3/TRBV12-4	CASSYKRGTNYGYTF